Shown below are 17 T cell receptor beta chains from a single sample sequenced in a study of vaccination effects on CD4 cells after COVID-19. Antigen-specific CD4+ T cells were first expanded with viral peptide pools by the ViraFEST assay and only then sequenced. Cells that had been cultured for less than 13 days were the source of isolated CD4+ T cells. Either the BNT162b2 or mRNA-1273 vaccine was given to participants in two doses. The method was immunoSEQ multiplex PCR; TCRdb's version includes in-frame clones alone and lacks a portion of them. The profile shows about 24,000 clones, around four fifths of them singletons. For these receptors, no antigen is known. The specimen was CD4+ T cells from PBMCs cultured with HCoV-NL63 spike peptides, collected after COVID-19 vaccination. These receptors were obtained from a human donor who received a COVID-19 vaccine.

This clone occurred a few times. The chain carries TRBV9 and TRBJ2-3; D gene ambiguous. Germline CDR1 and CDR2: SGDLS and YYNGEE. This CDR3 region has 14 residues. Trimming left V 0 bases short and J 3 bases short, with 8 bases between. The chain's CDR3 is CASSVEGSTDTQYF. The CDR3 DNA reads TGTGCCAGCAGCGTAGAGGGTAGTACAGATACGCAGTATTTT.

This clone was counted only a few times. The V call is TRBV6-5, the J call TRBJ2-7; D gene unclear. CDR1 is MNHEY, CDR2 SVGAGI, per germline. V was shortened by 2 bases and J by 0 bases, with 5 bases between the two germline ends. This CDR3 region has 13 residues. The CDR3 sequence is CASSYAASYEQYF. The CDR3 nucleotides read TGTGCCAGCAGTTACGCAGCCTCCTACGAGCAGTACTTC.

There are a few counts of this clone. This chain joins TRBV2 and TRBJ1-1; tentative D call: TRBD1 (6 bases). The CDR3 has 11 residues. V gave up 4 bases and J gave up 9 bases, with 9 bases separating them. From germline, CDR1 is SNHLY and CDR2 FYNNEI. The CDR3: CASSVRGQAFF. CDR3 nucleotides: TGTGCCAGCAGTGTCAGGGGTCAAGCTTTCTTT.

This clone was picked up a small number of times. This chain joins TRBV21-1 and TRBJ2-7; TRBD2 is taken as the D call from the table, unchecked against the DNA. TRBV21-1 is a pseudogene segment. This CDR3 has 14 residues. CDR3 sequence reads: CASSNPSAPYEQYF. DNA for the CDR3: TGTGCCAGCAGCAATCCTAGCGCCCCCTACGAGCAGTACTTC.

This chain joins TRBV6-7 and TRBJ1-5, with D uncertain. TRBV6-7 is assigned to the ORF class and has an uncertain function. This CDR3 is 17 amino acids long. With 10 bases removed from V and 2 bases from J, the gap between germline ends came to 24 bases. The CDR3 spells CAIPSRGQVNCNQPQHF. The CDR3 DNA reads as TGTGCCATCCCAAGCCGGGGTCAAGTTAATTGCAATCAGCCCCAGCATTTT.

This clone was counted once. The CDR3 protein is CASSRKGSTEAFF. The CDR3 coding sequence is TGTGCCAGTAGTAGGAAAGGGAGCACTGAAGCTTTCTTT. This chain links TRBV19 with TRBJ1-1, with unresolved D. Germline CDR1 and CDR2: LNHDA and SQIVND (reference sequence). Trimming pared 4 bases from V and 4 bases from J, leaving 10 bases between. The CDR3 spans 13 residues.

The chain joins TRBV19 to TRBJ1-5, with no clear D. Trimming cost V 7 bases and J 5 bases, with 15 bases left between them. The CDR3 has 14 amino acids. Germline V gene lookup returns CDR1 LNHDA and CDR2 SQIVND (reference sequence). The CDR3 bases are TGTGCCAGTACCCCGGACGTGTATTATCAGCCCCAGCATTTT. It encodes CASTPDVYYQPQHF.

This clone came up once. The chain employs TRBV14 and TRBJ1-2; D possibly corresponds to TRBD1 (5 bases). Trimming left V 4 bases short and J 4 bases short, with 13 bases between. From germline, CDR1 is SGHDN and CDR2 FVKESK. The CDR3 covers 14 residues. The CDR3: CASSPFQGTYGYTF. The CDR3 region has the DNA TGTGCCAGCAGCCCTTTCCAGGGTACCTATGGCTACACCTTC. Drawing the rest from reference TRBV14 and TRBJ1-2, the complete variable domain is EAGVTQFPSHSVIEKGQTVTLRCDPISGHDNLYWYRRVMGKEIKFLLHFVKESKQDESGMPNNRFLAERTGGTYSTLKVQPAELEDSGVYFCASSPFQGTYGYTFGSGTRLTVV.

The chain links TRBV29-1 to TRBJ1-2, with a tentative D call TRBD1 (5 bases). Per germline, CDR1 SQVTM and CDR2 ANQGSEA. There are 12 residues in the CDR3. With 5 bases removed from V and 12 bases from J, the gap between germline ends came to 19 bases. CDR3 DNA: TGCAGCGTTAGGACAACCGGGCAGGGTAACACCTTC. It is translated as CSVRTTGQGNTF.

The CDR3 reads CASRRDRGDYEQYF. CDR3 DNA: TGTGCCAGCAGGAGGGACAGGGGCGACTACGAGCAGTACTTC. This chain joins TRBV6-4 and TRBJ2-7, with 10 bases that match TRBD1. This CDR3 region has 14 residues. The V gene end was trimmed by 6 bases and the J gene end by 3 bases; junction bases not matched to a gene: 5. Germline V CDR1 and CDR2: MRHNA, SNTAGT.

The chain employs TRBV7-2 and TRBJ2-7, with 7 bases fitting TRBD1. Trimming removed 4 bases from V and 0 bases from J; junction bases left unmatched: 6. Germline loops: CDR1 SGHTA, CDR2 FQGNSA. The CDR3 covers 15 residues. CDR3 coding DNA: TGTGCCAGCAGCTCTTTGGGACAGCCCTCCTACGAGCAGTACTTC. Translating gives CASSSLGQPSYEQYF.

This clone came up a few times. CDR3 in DNA: TGCAGCGTAAGAGTCGCCCTCTATGGCTACACCTTC. This encodes CSVRVALYGYTF. The V and J genes are TRBV29-1 and TRBJ1-2; D is unclear. The V end was cut by 6 bases, the J end by 4 bases, with 12 bases between. This CDR3 is built from 12 residues. The germline V gene has CDR1 SQVTM and CDR2 ANQGSEA.

The chain links TRBV7-9 to TRBJ2-3; unclear D gene. CDR1 SEHNR and CDR2 FQNEAQ come from the germline V gene (reference sequence). The CDR3 runs to 14 residues. Deletions cut 0 bases from V and 4 bases from J, with 8 bases between. The CDR3 sequence is CASSLASQADTQYF. CDR3 in DNA: TGTGCCAGCAGCTTAGCCAGTCAAGCAGATACGCAGTATTTT.

This clone was detected only once. CDR3 bases: TGTGCCAGCAGTCAAGAGACCCAGTACTTC. It encodes CASSQETQYF. V usage is TRBV28 and J usage is TRBJ2-5; no definite D call. This CDR3 comprises 10 residues. Trimming left V 5 bases short and J 2 bases short, with 0 bases between. The germline gives CDR1 MDHEN, CDR2 SYDVKM. The full variable domain, its missing parts supplied by reference TRBV28 and TRBJ2-5, is DVKVTQSSRYLVKRTGEKVFLECVQDMDHENMFWYRQDPGLGLRLIYFSYDVKMKEKGDIPEGYSVSREKKERFSLILESASTNQTSMYLCASSQETQYFGPGTRLLVL.

This clone showed up just once. The V and J genes are TRBV5-1 and TRBJ2-1, with 8 bases fitting TRBD2. This CDR3 contains 13 residues. The V gene end was trimmed by 6 bases and the J gene end by 7 bases; junction bases not matched to a gene: 6. Germline V gene lookup returns CDR1 SGHRS and CDR2 YFSETQ. In DNA form, the CDR3 reads TGCGCCAGCAAGGTAGGGACTAGTAATGAGCAGTTCTTC. Protein: CASKVGTSNEQFF.

The CDR3 DNA is TGTGCCAGCAGCCTGTCAGACTGGAACACTGAAGCTTTCTTT. The encoded protein is CASSLSDWNTEAFF. The chain carries TRBV4-2 and TRBJ1-1; D uncertain. V lost 4 bases and J 1 base, leaving 10 bases between the germline ends. CDR3 length equals 14 residues. Germline lookup yields CDR1 LGHNA and CDR2 YNFKEQ.

This chain connects TRBV13 to TRBJ2-7; 8 positions agree with TRBD2. V dropped 2 bases and J dropped 0; count of bases not matched to a gene: 9. The CDR3 runs 17 residues. CDR1 and CDR2 from the germline V gene are PRHDT and FYEKMQ (reference sequence). DNA of the CDR3: TGTGCCAGCAGCTTAATTTCGGGGGGGCCCCTCTCCTACGAGCAGTACTTC. Protein sequence: CASSLISGGPLSYEQYF.